The sequence of this TCR beta chain was determined in a study of OX40 agonist ivuxolimab in advanced cancers. This clone was seen a single time. Sampled blood was obtained at baseline, cycle 4 day 1, and cycle 7 day 1. The CDR3 runs to 15 residues. Trimming cost V 0 bases and J 0 bases, with 7 bases left between them. Germline CDR1 reads SGDLS; CDR2 reads YYNGEE. Sequencing used immunoSEQ multiplex PCR; TCRdb keeps in-frame clones, though not all of them. This sample carries about 64,000 clones, around 84% of them seen once, and the ten largest clones take around 2.1%. The rearrangement links TRBV9 to TRBJ2-1, with D maybe TRBD1 (6 bases). The receptor's source is an adult with an advanced solid tumor such as melanoma, head and neck, liver or kidney cancer. This specimen was CD4+ or CD8+ T cells sorted from blood, taken in a trial of the OX40 agonist ivuxolimab. The CDR3 loop reads CASSVGGGSYNEQFF. The CDR3 DNA sequence: TGTGCCAGCAGCGTAGGAGGGGGCTCCTACAATGAGCAGTTCTTC.